This T cell receptor beta chain was sequenced for a study of OX40 agonist ivuxolimab in advanced cancers. Background for the entire study: The costimulatory receptor OX40 (CD134) was targeted by ivuxolimab, a fully human IgG2 agonistic monoclonal antibody. The point of sequencing TCRbeta in the periphery was to test whether ivuxolimab changed TCR sequence diversity and drove clonal T-cell expansion. Of the approximately 50 patients in dose escalation, some 20 had hepatocellular carcinoma, around 15 had melanoma, 9 had renal cell carcinoma and 9 had head and neck cancer. The monotherapy dose-escalation portion (N ≈ 57 patients) of the phase I ivuxolimab trial is reported in the paper. In the dose-escalation cohort, approximately 83% of patients were male, and the mean age was 60 years with a range of roughly 20 to 80. Three dose-escalation patients achieved partial responses, one with hepatocellular carcinoma and two with cutaneous melanoma. Prior anti-PD-1, anti-PD-L1 or anti-CTLA-4 therapy was permitted, and approximately 41% of dose-escalation patients had received checkpoint inhibitors. Intravenous ivuxolimab was administered to patients every 2 weeks at six dose levels: 0.01, 0.1, 0.3, 1.5, 3 and 10 mg/kg.

What the authors observed across the whole study: At doses of 0.1 to 3.0 mg/kg, clonal expansion of both CD4+ and CD8+ T cells in blood was seen between baseline and week 6. Low levels of normalized T-cell clonal expansion were also seen in some patients who did not respond. The antigen specificity of the clonally expanded peripheral T cells was not determined. After ivuxolimab, expanded clones were on average more numerous among CD8+ T cells than among CD4+ T cells. In the 0.1-3.0 mg/kg groups, partial responders had among the lowest normalized peripheral clonal expansion, particularly in CD8+ T cells.

A note on this clone: The antigen this receptor binds is unknown. No quality values exist for individual bases; no much larger clone is one base distant.

Genomic DNA was extracted from sorted cells for sequencing of the TCRbeta CDR3 region. TCRbeta CDR3 regions were sequenced using the immunoSEQ Assay. In TCRdb, the immuneACCESS table is reduced to in-frame sequences with V and J assigned. These tables do not hold every clone; where another copy was compared, an unresolved V gene accounts for under half, and the others remain unexplained. Counted in this sample were tens of thousands of clones; roughly 80% of them appeared once. The leading ten clones occupy roughly 5.2% of the sample. Patients with a history of autoimmune disease or receiving systemic immunosuppression were excluded from the trial. Peripheral blood for TCR sequencing was collected from all dose cohorts at baseline, on cycle 4 day 1, and on cycle 7 day 1. The samples were taken from a phase I, first-in-human, multicenter, open-label dose-escalation trial of ivuxolimab. The trial enrolled adults with locally advanced or metastatic head and neck squamous cell, hepatocellular, melanoma or renal cell carcinoma. Before TCR sequencing, CD4+ and CD8+ T cells were separately sorted from peripheral blood.

The germline V gene gives CDR1 as SGHRS and CDR2 as YFSETQ. Including cysteine and phenylalanine, the CDR3 has 15 amino acids. Here the CDR3 DNA is all that survives: 45 bases in frame from base 1. Trimming removed 3 bases from V and 5 bases from J; the gene matches leave 9 bases unexplained. The origin of this receptor is an adult with an advanced solid tumor such as melanoma, head and neck, liver or kidney cancer. Sequences were derived from CD4+ or CD8+ T cells sorted from blood, sampled in a trial of the OX40 agonist ivuxolimab. The chain links TRBV5-1 with TRBJ2-5, and 8 junction bases match TRBD2. The CDR3 is CASSSQDPGGETQYF. In nucleotides, the sequence is TGCGCCAGCAGCTCACAAGACCCGGGAGGGGAGACCCAGTACTTC.